This TCR beta chain was identified during a study of blood T cell repertoires in COVID-19. This clone was counted only a few times. Data came from immunoSEQ multiplex PCR; TCRdb stores just in-frame clones and leaves some out. The sample comprises approximately 300,000 clones, 70% to 90% of which are singletons, and around 3.7% rests with the top ten. Germline values: CDR1 MGHRA, CDR2 YSYEKL. CDR3 length: 14 amino acids. Deletions cut 7 bases from V and 4 bases from J, with 14 bases between. The sequenced material came from peripheral blood. This receptor was taken from a woman aged 45-59 years with active or convalescent COVID-19. The V gene is TRBV4-1, the J gene TRBJ1-3, with D perhaps TRBD1 (6 bases). The CDR3, as DNA: TGCGCCAGCAAGGGGGTAAGGGGCGGAAACACCATATATTTT. It yields the protein CASKGVRGGNTIYF.